This is a list of T cell receptor beta chains from one sample in a study of T cell repertoires in cytomegalovirus infection. Antigen specificity for these receptors is unknown. Each CDR3 protein is one row after TCRdb ran MiXCR on the reads. The profile shows about 570,000 distinct CDR3 sequences, roughly 42% of them singletons. Material: cultured PBMCs, obtained from culture after CMV antigen stimulation. The receptors stem from a human donor in good health (CMV status not recorded). Some clones in this sample may be carry-over from other donors' samples. The CDR3 runs from the conserved cysteine through the conserved F or W. The D gene is left open where the match is weak. Expanded clones get a size class; other rows say once, few or many, or leave the size out.

TRBV7-2	TRBJ1-5	14	few	NA	CASSFTSSGPPQHF	TGTGCCAGCAGCTTCACCTCCTCAGGGCCGCCCCAGCATTTT
TRBV7-2	TRBJ1-1	13	many	NA	CASSRGRGTEAFF	TGTGCCAGCAGCCGCGGTCGTGGCACTGAAGCTTTCTTT
TRBV12-3/TRBV12-4	TRBJ2-3	15	NA	TRBD2	CASSFGSGVADTQYF	TGTGCCAGCAGTTTCGGAAGCGGGGTAGCAGATACGCAGTATTTT
TRBV28	TRBJ2-7	16	few	TRBD1	CASSPLDRGGPYEQYF	TGTGCCAGCAGTCCCCTCGACAGGGGGGGGCCCTACGAGCAGTACTTC
TRBV4-1	TRBJ2-4	14	NA	TRBD2	CASSQRLAGDIQYF	TGCGCCAGCAGCCAGCGACTAGCGGGGGACATTCAGTACTTC
TRBV7-2	TRBJ1-2	13	few	NA	CASNLRLNYGYTF	TGTGCCAGCAACCTTCGTCTCAACTATGGCTACACCTTC
TRBV19	TRBJ2-1	15	NA	NA	CASSTPRSPYNEQFF	TGTGCCAGTAGTACACCTAGATCCCCCTACAATGAGCAGTTCTTC
TRBV7-2	TRBJ2-7	16	few	NA	CASSPQTGTPFPEQYF	TGTGCCAGCAGCCCTCAGACCGGGACACCTTTCCCCGAGCAGTACTTC
TRBV7-6	TRBJ2-1	15	NA	TRBD2	CASSSLAGVRDEQFF	TGTGCCAGCAGCTCCTTAGCGGGAGTAAGGGATGAGCAGTTCTTC
TRBV28	TRBJ2-7	16	NA	NA	CASSSLAGNSIYEQYF	TGTGCCAGCAGTTCTCTGGCGGGGAATTCCATATACGAGCAGTACTTC
TRBV10-3	TRBJ2-7	15	NA	TRBD1	CAISESGTGISEQYF	TGTGCCATCAGTGAGTCGGGGACAGGTATTTCCGAGCAGTACTTC
TRBV6-2/TRBV6-3	TRBJ2-7	12	NA	NA	CASSPTLTEQYF	TGTGCCAGCAGCCCCACTCTCACCGAGCAGTACTTC
TRBV6-2/TRBV6-3	TRBJ2-7	14	NA	NA	CASSYGDETDEQYF	TGTGCCAGCAGTTACGGGGACGAGACCGACGAGCAGTACTTC
TRBV7-2	TRBJ1-2	15	few	TRBD1	CASRPGTVGNYGYTF	TGTGCCAGCAGACCGGGGACAGTCGGGAACTATGGCTACACCTTC
TRBV20-1	TRBJ2-7	13	NA	TRBD1	CSPRDSLAYEQYF	TGCAGTCCACGGGACAGTCTGGCCTACGAGCAGTACTTC
TRBV7-2	TRBJ2-1	14	NA	TRBD1	CASRTGSSYNEQFF	TGTGCCAGCAGGACAGGGAGCTCCTACAATGAGCAGTTCTTC
TRBV10-3	TRBJ2-1	12	NA	NA	CAISTGVNEQFF	TGTGCCATCTCGACCGGGGTTAATGAGCAGTTCTTC
TRBV20-1	TRBJ2-3	18	NA	TRBD2	CSPWRRGGASIGTDTQYF	TGCAGTCCATGGAGACGCGGGGGGGCCTCCATAGGCACAGATACGCAGTATTTT
TRBV7-6	TRBJ2-7	12	NA	NA	CASSHRVNEQYF	TGTGCCAGCAGTCACAGGGTCAACGAGCAGTACTTC
TRBV6-1	TRBJ2-3	14	NA	TRBD2	CASSEVTSGRGQYF	TGTGCCAGCAGTGAAGTCACTAGCGGGAGGGGGCAGTATTTT
TRBV7-9	TRBJ1-2	14	NA	TRBD1	CASSLQGDNYGYTF	TGTGCCAGCAGCCTACAGGGGGATAATTATGGCTACACCTTC
TRBV14	TRBJ2-3	16	NA	NA	CASSARPGRATDTQYF	TGTGCCAGCAGCGCCCGGCCGGGCAGAGCCACAGATACGCAGTATTTT
TRBV2	TRBJ2-7	12	NA	NA	CASYGGGYEQYF	TGTGCCAGTTACGGGGGAGGCTACGAGCAGTACTTC
TRBV10-3	TRBJ1-1	11	NA	NA	CAILRNTEAFF	TGTGCCATCCTTAGGAACACTGAAGCTTTCTTT
TRBV6-2/TRBV6-3	TRBJ1-5	17	few	NA	CASSYRWIQDSNQPQHF	TGTGCCAGCAGTTACAGGTGGATACAAGATAGCAATCAGCCCCAGCATTTT
TRBV30	TRBJ1-5	14	NA	NA	CAWSVKGGNQPQHF	TGTGCCTGGAGTGTAAAAGGGGGCAATCAGCCCCAGCATTTT
TRBV7-9	TRBJ2-3	16	NA	NA	CASSLAFVGPTDTQYF	TGTGCCAGCAGCTTAGCGTTTGTAGGACCCACAGATACGCAGTATTTT
TRBV2	TRBJ2-1	13	NA	NA	CASSRTEYNEQFF	TGTGCCAGCAGCCGGACAGAGTACAATGAGCAGTTCTTC
TRBV28	TRBJ1-5	16	NA	NA	CASHNPGRIVNQPQHF	TGTGCCAGCCATAATCCGGGGAGGATCGTCAATCAGCCCCAGCATTTT
TRBV4-2	TRBJ1-3	15	NA	TRBD1	CASSPGTDLGNTIYF	TGTGCCAGCAGCCCCGGGACAGACCTTGGAAACACCATATATTTT
TRBV5-5	TRBJ1-1	14	NA	NA	CASSSTASNTEAFF	TGTGCCAGCAGCTCGACTGCATCGAACACTGAAGCTTTCTTT
TRBV6-1	TRBJ2-2	14	few	NA	CASSWTTNTGELFF	TGTGCCAGCAGTTGGACTACGAACACCGGGGAGCTGTTTTTT
TRBV20-1	TRBJ1-4	13	NA	NA	CSARAGNNEKLFF	TGCAGTGCTAGAGCGGGGAATAATGAAAAACTGTTTTTT
TRBV7-2	TRBJ2-5	14	NA	NA	CASTFGVDLPTQYF	TGTGCCAGCACTTTTGGTGTAGACCTTCCAACCCAGTACTTC
TRBV7-6	TRBJ2-3	15	once	TRBD1	CASSLRTGSTDTQYF	TGTGCCAGCAGCCTGAGGACAGGGAGCACAGATACGCAGTATTTT
TRBV29-1	TRBJ2-5	14	NA	NA	CSVERSRGLETQYF	TGCAGCGTTGAACGGTCACGAGGATTAGAGACCCAGTACTTC
TRBV7-9	TRBJ2-1	15	few	TRBD2	CASRGGRASGNEQFF	TGTGCCAGCCGCGGTGGGAGGGCCTCGGGCAATGAGCAGTTCTTC
TRBV7-2	TRBJ2-2	16	NA	TRBD2	CASSLFAGDLSGELFF	TGTGCCAGCAGCTTATTCGCGGGAGATTTGTCCGGGGAGCTGTTTTTT
TRBV11-2	TRBJ1-2	15	NA	NA	CASSLGTASNYGYTF	TGTGCCAGCAGCCTAGGGACGGCAAGCAACTATGGCTACACCTTC
TRBV4-1	TRBJ2-4	16	NA	TRBD2	CASSQPLAVAKNIQYF	TGCGCCAGCAGCCAACCACTAGCGGTGGCCAAAAACATTCAGTACTTC